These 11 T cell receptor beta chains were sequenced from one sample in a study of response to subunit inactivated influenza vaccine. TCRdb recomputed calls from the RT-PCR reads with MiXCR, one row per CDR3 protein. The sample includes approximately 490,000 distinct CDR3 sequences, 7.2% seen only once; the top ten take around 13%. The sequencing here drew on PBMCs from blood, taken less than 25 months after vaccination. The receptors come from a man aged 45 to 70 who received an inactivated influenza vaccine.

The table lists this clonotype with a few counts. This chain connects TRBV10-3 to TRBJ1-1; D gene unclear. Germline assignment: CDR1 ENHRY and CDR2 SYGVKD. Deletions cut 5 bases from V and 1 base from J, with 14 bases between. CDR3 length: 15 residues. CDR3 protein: CAISRVRIENTEAFF. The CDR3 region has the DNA TGTGCCATCAGTCGTGTGAGGATCGAGAACACTGAAGCTTTCTTT.

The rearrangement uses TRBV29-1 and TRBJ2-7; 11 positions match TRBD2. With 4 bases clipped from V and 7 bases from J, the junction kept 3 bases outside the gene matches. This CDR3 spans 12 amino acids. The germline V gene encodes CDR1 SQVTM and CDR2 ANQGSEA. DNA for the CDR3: TGCAGCGTTGGGGCTAGCGGGAGGGAGCAGTACTTC. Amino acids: CSVGASGREQYF.

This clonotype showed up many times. Here the CDR3 reads CASSLSDEQFF. CDR3 coding DNA: TGTGCCAGCTCACTGTCCGATGAGCAGTTCTTC. The rearrangement joins TRBV18 to TRBJ2-1, with D unresolved. Trimming stripped 4 bases from V and 8 bases from J, with 6 bases between. CDR1 and CDR2 (germline): KGHSH, LQKENI. This CDR3 comprises 11 residues.

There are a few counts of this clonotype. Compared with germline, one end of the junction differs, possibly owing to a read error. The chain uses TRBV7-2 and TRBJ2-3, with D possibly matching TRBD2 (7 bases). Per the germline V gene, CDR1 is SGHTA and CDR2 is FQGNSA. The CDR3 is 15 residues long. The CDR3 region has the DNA TGTGCCAGCAGCCTAGCGCCGGGGGGCGCAGATACGCAGTATTTT. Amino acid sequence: CASSLAPGGADTQYF.

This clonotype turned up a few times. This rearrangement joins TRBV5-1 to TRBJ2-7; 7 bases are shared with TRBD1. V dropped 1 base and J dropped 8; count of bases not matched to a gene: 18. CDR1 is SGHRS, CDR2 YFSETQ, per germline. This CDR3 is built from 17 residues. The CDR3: CASSLLSGQTPYVKQYF. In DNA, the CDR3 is TGCGCCAGCAGCTTGCTCTCGGGACAGACACCCTACGTAAAGCAGTACTTC.

The CDR3 is CASSPWTGVGEKLFF. The DNA for the CDR3 is TGTGCCAGCAGTCCATGGACAGGGGTTGGTGAAAAACTGTTTTTT. The V call is TRBV27, the J call TRBJ1-4; the match to TRBD1 covers 9 bases. The CDR3 runs 15 residues. Germline V gene lookup returns CDR1 MNHEY and CDR2 SMNVEV (reference sequence). After removal of 5 bases from V and 7 bases from J, the junction contained 8 bases not matched to a gene.

In DNA, the CDR3 is TGTGCCAGCAGTTCCGGGACAGCGGGCGAGCAGTACTTC. Encoded protein: CASSSGTAGEQYF. J is TRBJ2-7 and V is TRBV6-2 or TRBV6-3, with D perhaps TRBD1 (7 bases). The CDR3 has 13 amino acids. V was clipped by 4 bases and J by 6 bases, with 13 bases between them. Germline-derived CDR1 and CDR2 are MNHEY and SVGEGT.

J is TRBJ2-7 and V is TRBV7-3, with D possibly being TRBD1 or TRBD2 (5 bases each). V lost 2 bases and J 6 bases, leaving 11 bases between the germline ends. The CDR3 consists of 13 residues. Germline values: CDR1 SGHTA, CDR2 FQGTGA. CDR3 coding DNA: TGTGCCAGCAGCTTATATGGGGGTGCCGAGCAGTACTTC. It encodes CASSLYGGAEQYF.

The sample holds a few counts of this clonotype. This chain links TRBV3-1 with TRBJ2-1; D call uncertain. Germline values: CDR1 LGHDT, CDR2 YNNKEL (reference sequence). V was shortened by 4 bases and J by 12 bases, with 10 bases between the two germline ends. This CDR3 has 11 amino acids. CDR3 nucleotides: TGTGCCAGCAGCCGGGCCAACTGGCAGTTCTTC. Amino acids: CASSRANWQFF.

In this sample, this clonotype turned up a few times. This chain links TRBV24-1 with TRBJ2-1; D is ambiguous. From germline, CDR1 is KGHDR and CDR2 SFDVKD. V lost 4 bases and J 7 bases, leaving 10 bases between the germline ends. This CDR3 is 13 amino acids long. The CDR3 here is CATSDLVGNEQFF. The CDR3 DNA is TGTGCCACCAGTGACCTTGTGGGGAATGAGCAGTTCTTC.

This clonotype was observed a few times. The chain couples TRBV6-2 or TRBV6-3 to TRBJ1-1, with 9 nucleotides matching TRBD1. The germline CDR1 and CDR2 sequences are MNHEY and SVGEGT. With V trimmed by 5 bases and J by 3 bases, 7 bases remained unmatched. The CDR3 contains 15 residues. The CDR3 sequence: CASSAGTGWDTEAFF. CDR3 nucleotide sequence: TGTGCCAGCAGTGCCGGGACAGGGTGGGACACTGAAGCTTTCTTT.